These 24 T cell receptor beta chains share one sample of origin, sequenced in a study of blood T cell repertoires in COVID-19 (dated by TCRdb to the early 2020s). To prepare the library, the immunoSEQ multiplex PCR assay was applied. Drawn from immuneACCESS, this table holds only the in-frame rearrangements with V and J called that TCRdb kept. Clones are partly lost; checked studies trace under half to an unresolved V gene and leave the rest unexplained. Within this sample are 240,000 or so clones, with 70% to 90% of them counted one time only. The top ten clones comprise 3.3% of the sample. The specimen was PBMCs or T cells enriched from blood (not recorded which). Every receptor here comes from a woman aged 40 to 50 with acute COVID-19.

This chain connects TRBV4-2 to TRBJ2-5; the match to TRBD1 covers 7 bases. Germline lookup yields CDR1 LGHNA and CDR2 YNFKEQ. J was trimmed by 2 bases and V by 0 bases; bases with no gene match: 6. The CDR3 is made up of 16 amino acids. The DNA of the CDR3 is TGTGCCAGCAGCCAAGAAGGTCGCAGGGGGCAAGAGACCCAGTACTTC. Translated, it gives CASSQEGRRGQETQYF.

The chain combines TRBV13 with TRBJ2-7; the D is unclear. CDR1 PRHDT and CDR2 FYEKMQ come from the germline V gene (reference sequence). V was shortened by 5 bases and J by 1 base, with 12 bases between the two germline ends. The CDR3 loop spans 14 amino acids. The CDR3 sequence is CASSPKTSSYEQYF. For the CDR3, the DNA is TGTGCCAGCAGCCCGAAGACATCTTCCTACGAGCAGTACTTC.

This chain connects TRBV7-9 to TRBJ1-2; TRBD1 matches 8 bases. V trimming: 1 base; J trimming: 4 bases; junction bases outside the gene matches: 2. This CDR3 contains 14 residues. Germline V gene data show CDR1 as SEHNR and CDR2 as FQNEAQ (reference sequence). This CDR3 reads CASSLGTGGYGYTF. CDR3 DNA: TGTGCCAGCAGCTTAGGTACAGGGGGCTATGGCTACACCTTC.

This chain connects TRBV4-1 to TRBJ1-1; weak D call: TRBD1 (5 bases). The CDR3 covers 19 residues. Trimming removed 1 base from V and 0 bases from J, with 21 bases in between. CDR1 MGHRA and CDR2 YSYEKL come from the germline V gene. CDR3 region: CASSQGSRLGAGLNTEAFF. The CDR3 region has the DNA TGCGCCAGCAGCCAAGGGTCCCGCCTAGGGGCAGGGCTGAACACTGAAGCTTTCTTT.

The chain combines TRBV10-2 with TRBJ2-5; 8 bases line up with TRBD2. Germline loops: CDR1 WSHSY, CDR2 SAAADI. This CDR3 contains 14 residues. The J segment lost 4 bases and the V segment lost 6 bases, leaving 7 bases of the junction unmatched. CDR3 nucleotide sequence: TGCGCCAGCAGGGGAGCGGGAGTAGCAGAGACCCAGTACTTC. Its protein product is CASRGAGVAETQYF.

This chain joins TRBV4-2 and TRBJ1-3; D is undetermined. From germline, CDR1 is LGHNA and CDR2 YNFKEQ. CDR3 size: 16 residues. V was cut by 4 bases and J by 4 bases, with 17 bases left in between. The CDR3 DNA follows: TGTGCCAGCAGCCCAAGTAGATGGGAGGCCGGAAACACCATATATTTT. Residues: CASSPSRWEAGNTIYF.

This chain joins TRBV27 and TRBJ2-7; tentative D call: TRBD1 (6 bases). Germline-derived CDR1 and CDR2 are MNHEY and SMNVEV (reference sequence). The CDR3 runs 16 residues. V was cut by 0 bases and J by 3 bases, with 15 bases left in between. CDR3 in amino acids: CASSLSAQGLLYEQYF. CDR3 DNA sequence: TGTGCCAGCAGTTTATCTGCGCAGGGGCTACTCTACGAGCAGTACTTC.

The chain employs TRBV7-9 and TRBJ2-3, with TRBD2 matching 10 bases. Per the germline V gene, CDR1 is SEHNR and CDR2 is FQNEAQ (reference sequence). J gave up 6 bases and V 1 base, and 7 bases lay outside the gene matches. The CDR3 has 16 residues. For the CDR3, the DNA is TGTGCCAGCAGCTTAGGTCTAGCGGGAGTTTCCGATACGCAGTATTTT. Encoded protein: CASSLGLAGVSDTQYF.

This clone was seen only once. The genes are TRBV24-1 and TRBJ2-5, with 7 bases matching TRBD2. The CDR3 totals 13 residues. CDR1 is KGHDR, CDR2 SFDVKD, per germline. The V gene end was trimmed by 7 bases and the J gene end by 3 bases; junction bases not matched to a gene: 4. The CDR3 loop reads CATRAGVEETQYF. CDR3 bases: TGTGCCACCAGGGCGGGGGTGGAAGAGACCCAGTACTTC.

This clone was detected only once. V usage is TRBV2 and J usage is TRBJ2-1; 7 nucleotides align to TRBD1. Germline CDR1 reads SNHLY; CDR2 reads FYNNEI. CDR3 size: 15 residues. V lost 5 bases and J lost 1; bases outside the gene matches: 5. DNA for the CDR3: TGTGCCAGCAGTCGGACAGGCCTATCCTACAATGAGCAGTTCTTC. This translates into CASSRTGLSYNEQFF.

V gene TRBV11-2 combines with J gene TRBJ1-4; 9 bases line up with TRBD1. This CDR3 has 19 amino acids. J was trimmed by 0 bases and V by 0 bases; bases with no gene match: 8. Germline CDR1 reads SGHAT; CDR2 reads FQNNGV. The CDR3 nucleotides read TGTGCCAGCAGCTTAGAAATGAGGGACAGGGACACAACTAATGAAAAACTGTTTTTT. It encodes CASSLEMRDRDTTNEKLFF. Full variable domain (outside the CDR3, taken from reference TRBV11-2 and TRBJ1-4): EAGVAQSPRYKIIEKRQSVAFWCNPISGHATLYWYQQILGQGPKLLIQFQNNGVVDDSQLPKDRFSAERLKGVDSTLKIQPAKLEDSAVYLCASSLEMRDRDTTNEKLFFGSGTQLSVL.

This chain joins TRBV4-2 and TRBJ2-4; 8 nucleotides line up with TRBD2. The CDR3 sequence is 21 residues long. Trimming cost V 2 bases and J 1 base; bases outside gene matches: 19. Germline V gene lookup returns CDR1 LGHNA and CDR2 YNFKEQ. CDR3 protein: CASSQNTPGLAGPGAKNIQYF. The CDR3 DNA reads TGTGCCAGCAGCCAAAACACCCCGGGGCTAGCGGGCCCCGGGGCCAAAAACATTCAGTACTTC.

The chain is built from TRBV30 and TRBJ1-5; 10 positions agree with TRBD1. Per the germline V gene, CDR1 is GTSNPN and CDR2 is SVGIG (reference sequence). Germline trimming cut 6 bases from V and 7 bases from J; bases unmatched to any gene: 12. This CDR3 region has 15 residues. The DNA of the CDR3 is TGTGCCTGCCCGGGGACAGGGGTTTTCGAACAGCCCCAGCATTTT. Protein product: CACPGTGVFEQPQHF.

The gene calls are TRBV3-1 (or the pseudogene TRBV3-2) and TRBJ2-1; 8 bases agree with TRBD2. V lost 3 bases and J lost 7; bases outside the gene matches: 11. This CDR3 has 16 residues. From germline, CDR1 is LGHDT and CDR2 YNNKEL (reference sequence). As DNA, the CDR3 is TGTGCCAGCAGCCAGGGGGGACTAGGATCCCGTAATGAGCAGTTCTTC. The encoded protein is CASSQGGLGSRNEQFF.

The rearrangement uses TRBV5-4 and TRBJ2-7, with 7 bases fitting TRBD2. The CDR3 is made up of 12 amino acids. The ends lost 9 bases at V and 6 bases at J; junction bases unmatched: 9. From germline, CDR1 is SGHNT and CDR2 YYREEE (reference sequence). CDR3 nucleotide sequence: TGTGCCACCACCGGGGGGACGGGCGAGCAGTACTTC. This encodes CATTGGTGEQYF.

The chain links TRBV7-9 to TRBJ2-7; D may be TRBD1 (6 bases). V gave up 5 bases and J gave up 2 bases, with 13 bases separating them. Germline loops: CDR1 SEHNR, CDR2 FQNEAQ (reference sequence). The length of the CDR3 is 14 residues. The CDR3: CASSGGQAAYEQYF. The DNA of the CDR3 is TGTGCCAGCAGCGGGGGACAAGCCGCCTACGAGCAGTACTTC.

V and J are TRBV7-2 and TRBJ1-2; D ambiguous. Germline CDR1 reads SGHTA; CDR2 reads FQGNSA. Trimming took off 5 bases at V and 0 bases at J, with 10 bases between the two ends. The CDR3 contains 14 residues. The CDR3 region has the DNA TGTGCCAGCAGCCCAATCGCAGCTAACTATGGCTACACCTTC. Its translation is CASSPIAANYGYTF.

The rearrangement links TRBV20-1 to TRBJ1-5; TRBD1 agrees at 10 bases. There are 15 residues in the CDR3. CDR1 and CDR2 (germline): DFQATT, SNEGSKA (reference sequence). V was clipped by 6 bases and J by 6 bases; unmatched bases: 11. The CDR3 DNA is TGCAGTGCCAGTCCCGGGACAGGGGACGGTCAGCCCCAGCATTTT. Amino acid sequence: CSASPGTGDGQPQHF.

The genes are TRBV19 and TRBJ2-1; no reliable D call. Germline CDR1 reads LNHDA; CDR2 reads SQIVND (reference sequence). The V end lost 7 bases, the J end lost 4 bases, and 14 bases lay between the germline ends. The CDR3 consists of 14 residues. CDR3 protein: CASTPSVSYNEQFF. As DNA, the CDR3 is TGTGCCAGTACCCCGAGTGTTTCTTACAATGAGCAGTTCTTC.

The chain combines TRBV19 with TRBJ1-2; the D is unclear. CDR1 is LNHDA and CDR2 is SQIVND in the germline V gene (reference sequence). With 5 bases removed from V and 3 bases from J, the gap between germline ends came to 7 bases. CDR3 length: 12 residues. Here the CDR3 reads CASSPGDYGYTF. CDR3 sequence (DNA): TGTGCCAGTAGTCCCGGGGACTATGGCTACACCTTC. The whole variable domain, filled in from reference TRBV19 and TRBJ1-2, reads DGGITQSPKYLFRKEGQNVTLSCEQNLNHDAMYWYRQDPGQGLRLIYYSQIVNDFQKGDIAEGYSVSREKKESFPLTVTSAQKNPTAFYLCASSPGDYGYTFGSGTRLTVV.

V is TRBV5-1 and J is TRBJ1-1; possibly TRBD1 for D (6 bases). Germline CDR1 is SGHRS and CDR2 is YFSETQ. The CDR3 has 15 amino acids. Trimming left V 1 base short and J 0 bases short, with 10 bases between. CDR3 in amino acids: CASSLRQAMNTEAFF. DNA for the CDR3: TGCGCCAGCAGCTTGAGACAGGCAATGAACACTGAAGCTTTCTTT.

The genes are TRBV3-1 (or the pseudogene TRBV3-2) and TRBJ2-7, with D tentatively TRBD1 (6 bases). This CDR3 has 15 amino acids. The germline V gene has CDR1 LGHDT and CDR2 YNNKEL (reference sequence). V was trimmed by 6 bases and J by 0 bases, leaving 15 bases between them. CDR3 DNA sequence: TGTGCCAGCAGTTGGAGCGGACAGAGCTCCTACGAGCAGTACTTC. Its protein product is CASSWSGQSSYEQYF.

This chain joins TRBV5-5 and TRBJ2-1, with 15 bases identical to TRBD2. This CDR3 is 16 amino acids long. The J segment lost 8 bases and the V segment lost 4 bases, leaving 7 bases of the junction unmatched. Germline assignment: CDR1 SGHKS and CDR2 YYEKEE (reference sequence). Written as DNA, the CDR3 is TGTGCCAGCAGCCTCCGGACTAGCGGGAGGGTATATGAGCAGTTCTTC. This encodes CASSLRTSGRVYEQFF.

This chain joins TRBV7-8 and TRBJ2-5; TRBD2 aligns across 13 bases. The CDR3 is 19 residues long. Germline V CDR1 and CDR2: SGHVS, FQNEAQ. Unmatched junction bases numbered 20, after V lost 8 bases and J lost 5 bases. Here the CDR3 DNA reads TGTGCCAGCTCCGCAAGGGGGGGGCAGGGACTAGCGGGACAGGAGACCCAGTACTTC. Translated, it gives CASSARGGQGLAGQETQYF.